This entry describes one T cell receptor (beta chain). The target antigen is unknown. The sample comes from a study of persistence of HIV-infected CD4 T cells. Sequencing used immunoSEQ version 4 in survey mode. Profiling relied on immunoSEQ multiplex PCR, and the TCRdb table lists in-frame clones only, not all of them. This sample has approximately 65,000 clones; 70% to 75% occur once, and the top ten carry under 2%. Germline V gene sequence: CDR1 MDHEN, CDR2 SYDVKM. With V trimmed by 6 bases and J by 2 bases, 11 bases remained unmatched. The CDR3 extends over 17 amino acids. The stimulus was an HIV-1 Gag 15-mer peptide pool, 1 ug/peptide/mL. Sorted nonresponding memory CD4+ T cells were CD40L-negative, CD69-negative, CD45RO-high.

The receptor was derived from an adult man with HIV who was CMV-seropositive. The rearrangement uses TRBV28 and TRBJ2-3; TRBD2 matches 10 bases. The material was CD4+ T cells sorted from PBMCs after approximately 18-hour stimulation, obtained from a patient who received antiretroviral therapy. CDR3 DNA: TGTGCCAGCAGACCTCATTTAGCGGGGGGCTCCACAGATACGCAGTATTTT. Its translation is CASRPHLAGGSTDTQYF. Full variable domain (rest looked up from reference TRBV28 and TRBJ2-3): DVKVTQSSRYLVKRTGEKVFLECVQDMDHENMFWYRQDPGLGLRLIYFSYDVKMKEKGDIPEGYSVSREKKERFSLILESASTNQTSMYLCASRPHLAGGSTDTQYFGPGTRLTVL.